Shown below are 24 T cell receptor beta chains from a single sample sequenced in a study of radiotherapy plus CTLA-4 blockade in lung cancer. Data came from immunoSEQ multiplex PCR; TCRdb stores just in-frame clones and leaves some out. The sample includes around 44,000 clones, 70% to 90% of them seen just once. This specimen was peripheral blood, taken from a patient treated with radiotherapy plus ipilimumab. These receptor sequences come from a human donor with non-small cell lung cancer that progressed on radiotherapy plus ipilimumab. Some clones in this sample may be carry-over from other donors' samples.

This chain connects TRBV18 to TRBJ1-6, with TRBD1 as a possible D gene (6 bases). The CDR3 totals 17 residues. The V end lost 6 bases, the J end lost 3 bases, and 18 bases lay between the germline ends. Germline CDR1 is KGHSH and CDR2 is LQKENI. Here the CDR3 DNA reads TGTGCCAGCTCGCCCGACAGGTCGTCCAACTATAATTCACCCCTCCACTTT. Its translation: CASSPDRSSNYNSPLHF.

V is TRBV5-1 and J is TRBJ2-3, with TRBD2 matching over 7 bases. This CDR3 comprises 16 residues. V dropped 4 bases and J dropped 4; count of bases not matched to a gene: 12. CDR1 and CDR2 from the germline V gene are SGHRS and YFSETQ. In DNA form, the CDR3 reads TGCGCCAGCAGCCTCGAACAGACTAGCAGCGCAGATACGCAGTATTTT. Protein product: CASSLEQTSSADTQYF.

The chain employs TRBV20-1 and TRBJ1-2; weak D call: TRBD1 (5 bases). V was trimmed by 5 bases and J by 8 bases, leaving 12 bases between them. Germline V lookup: CDR1 DFQATT, CDR2 SNEGSKA (reference sequence). CDR3 size: 11 residues. The CDR3 loop is CSALRRGGYTF. The CDR3 nucleotides read TGCAGTGCTCTACGGAGGGGCGGCTACACCTTC.

The rearrangement uses TRBV9 and TRBJ2-7, with D perhaps matching TRBD1 (7 bases). The V end lost 3 bases, the J end lost 6 bases, and 22 bases lay between the germline ends. This CDR3 is built from 16 residues. CDR1 and CDR2 from the germline V gene are SGDLS and YYNGEE. CDR3 nucleotide sequence: TGTGCCAGCAGCGCCACTCAGACAGGGACTTGGGTCGAGCAGTACTTC. This translates into CASSATQTGTWVEQYF.

The chain has TRBV28 and TRBJ1-1; tentative D call: TRBD1 (5 bases). Germline V gives CDR1 MDHEN, CDR2 SYDVKM. The CDR3 runs to 12 residues. V was pared by 4 bases and J by 11 bases, with 14 bases between. CDR3 region: CASSSLRVGAFF. The CDR3 coding sequence is TGTGCCAGCAGTTCTCTCAGGGTAGGGGCTTTCTTT.

The rearrangement links TRBV6-1 to TRBJ1-1, with D possibly being TRBD1 (6 bases). Germline assignment: CDR1 MNHNS and CDR2 SASEGT. Trimming took 8 bases from V and 6 from J, leaving 16 bases between them. CDR3 length equals 13 residues. CDR3 protein: CASGQLSGPEAFF. The CDR3 DNA is TGTGCCAGCGGACAGCTTTCCGGGCCTGAAGCTTTCTTT.

V is TRBV5-1 and J is TRBJ2-3; a possible D gene is TRBD1 (6 bases). This CDR3 has 15 residues. Germline CDR1 SGHRS, CDR2 YFSETQ. Trimming took off 1 base at V and 5 bases at J, with 14 bases between the two ends. CDR3 residues: CASSLLQGEGDTQYF. The CDR3 DNA reads TGCGCCAGCAGCTTGTTACAGGGAGAGGGAGATACGCAGTATTTT.

The chain has TRBV25-1 and TRBJ1-3, with D uncertain. Germline V lookup: CDR1 MGHDK, CDR2 SYGVNS. The length of the CDR3 is 15 residues. Between the trimmed V and J ends, which lost 3 bases and 0 bases, there was a span of 9 bases. This CDR3 is CASSDGSSSGNTIYF. CDR3 sequence (DNA): TGTGCCAGCAGTGATGGTTCCAGCTCTGGAAACACCATATATTTT.

The chain couples TRBV4-1 to TRBJ2-7; TRBD2 agrees at 10 bases. Germline CDR1 is MGHRA and CDR2 is YSYEKL. This CDR3 contains 19 residues. Trimming cost V 1 base and J 1 base; bases outside gene matches: 13. The CDR3 spells CASSQASGLAGESSYEQYF. CDR3 in DNA: TGCGCCAGCAGCCAAGCATCAGGGCTAGCGGGAGAATCGTCCTACGAGCAGTACTTC.

The gene calls are TRBV28 and TRBJ1-2; 8 bases agree with TRBD1. Germline V CDR1 and CDR2: MDHEN, SYDVKM. The CDR3 has 14 residues. V trimming: 6 bases; J trimming: 7 bases; junction bases outside the gene matches: 10. CDR3 in DNA: TGTGCCAGCAGGCGGACAGGGATGGTGGGTGGCTACACCTTC. This translates into CASRRTGMVGGYTF.

The rearrangement links TRBV14 to TRBJ1-2, with 7 bases matching TRBD1. Trimming removed 4 bases from V and 6 bases from J; junction bases left unmatched: 8. In germline, CDR1 is SGHDN, CDR2 FVKESK. This CDR3 is built from 14 residues. CDR3 sequence: CASSPNRGRDGYTF. The DNA of the CDR3 is TGTGCCAGCAGCCCGAACAGGGGAAGAGATGGCTACACCTTC.

V and J are TRBV18 and TRBJ2-7; 10 nucleotides line up with TRBD1. Trimming removed 6 bases from V and 2 bases from J; junction bases left unmatched: 7. Per germline, CDR1 KGHSH and CDR2 LQKENI. The CDR3 is 15 residues long. The CDR3 region has the DNA TGTGCCAGCTCCCTCGGACAGGGGGGTACCTACGAGCAGTACTTC. This gives the protein CASSLGQGGTYEQYF.

The chain carries TRBV9 and TRBJ2-7; D ambiguous. The length of the CDR3 is 14 residues. V was trimmed by 4 bases and J by 3 bases, leaving 14 bases between them. Per the germline V gene, CDR1 is SGDLS and CDR2 is YYNGEE. CDR3 region: CASSPRLALYEQYF. The CDR3 region has the DNA TGTGCCAGCAGCCCCCGATTGGCCCTCTACGAGCAGTACTTC.

The V gene is TRBV28, the J gene TRBJ2-7; 8 bases agree with TRBD1. CDR3 length: 18 amino acids. CDR1 and CDR2 (germline): MDHEN, SYDVKM. V was pared by 8 bases and J by 4 bases, with 22 bases of the junction left unmatched. The CDR3, as DNA: TGTGCCAGCTCCCCCATTGTCGTTGGGCCAGGGGGCTTTTACGAGCAGTACTTC. This gives the protein CASSPIVVGPGGFYEQYF.

The gene calls are TRBV29-1 and TRBJ2-1; TRBD2 agrees at 9 bases. CDR3 length: 14 amino acids. Per the germline V gene, CDR1 is SQVTM and CDR2 is ANQGSEA. V trimming: 7 bases; J trimming: 7 bases; junction bases outside the gene matches: 11. CDR3 in DNA: TGCAGCGGAGCCACCGGGACTAGCTTGAATGAGCAGTTCTTC. It translates to CSGATGTSLNEQFF.

This clone turned up a few times. The chain's CDR3 is CASSHKRDLNTGELFF. DNA of the CDR3: TGTGCCAGCAGCCATAAGCGGGATTTGAACACCGGGGAGCTGTTTTTT. The rearrangement links TRBV7-9 to TRBJ2-2, with 7 bases matching TRBD2. The CDR3 extends over 16 amino acids. CDR1 and CDR2 from the germline V gene are SEHNR and FQNEAQ (reference sequence). Losses at the gene ends were 5 bases for V and 1 base for J; bases not matched to a gene: 7.

The V and J genes are TRBV5-1 and TRBJ2-7, with D possibly TRBD1 on 6 matching bases. The CDR3 consists of 13 residues. The germline V and J ends were trimmed by 4 bases and 2 bases, with 10 bases remaining between them. CDR1 is SGHRS and CDR2 is YFSETQ in the germline V gene. The CDR3 spells CASSRRGTYEQYF. The DNA of the CDR3 is TGCGCCAGCAGCCGAAGGGGGACCTACGAGCAGTACTTC.

V is TRBV29-1 and J is TRBJ2-2; D ambiguous. V lost 7 bases, J lost 1 base, and 10 bases lay in between. CDR3 length: 13 residues. Germline CDR1 is SQVTM and CDR2 is ANQGSEA. The CDR3 sequence is CSGSTVNTGELFF. The CDR3 DNA is TGCAGCGGGTCGACTGTGAACACCGGGGAGCTGTTTTTT.

V gene TRBV5-1 combines with J gene TRBJ1-2, with D tentatively TRBD1 (6 bases). V was shortened by 4 bases and J by 6 bases, with 25 bases between the two germline ends. This CDR3 contains 17 residues. The germline gives CDR1 SGHRS, CDR2 YFSETQ. CDR3 DNA: TGCGCCAGCAGCCACCCCCGGGACAAAAGAGTAACTAATGGCTACACCTTC. Protein product: CASSHPRDKRVTNGYTF. The whole variable domain, remainder taken from reference TRBV5-1 and TRBJ1-2, is KAGVTQTPRYLIKTRGQQVTLSCSPISGHRSVSWYQQTPGQGLQFLFEYFSETQRNKGNFPGRFSGRQFSNSRSEMNVSTLELGDSALYLCASSHPRDKRVTNGYTFGSGTRLTVV.

This chain links TRBV29-1 with TRBJ1-5; 7 bases fit TRBD1. CDR3 length equals 13 residues. Germline CDR1 and CDR2: SQVTM and ANQGSEA. J lost 3 bases, V lost 6 bases, and 5 bases had no gene match. This chain's CDR3 is CSVYRGANQPQHF. The CDR3 nucleotides read TGCAGCGTCTACAGGGGCGCCAATCAGCCCCAGCATTTT.

The rearrangement links TRBV5-1 to TRBJ2-1; D perhaps matches TRBD2 (5 bases). CDR1 and CDR2 (germline): SGHRS, YFSETQ. Trimming stripped 4 bases from V and 0 bases from J, with 17 bases between. The CDR3 is 17 residues long. The CDR3 DNA sequence: TGCGCCAGCAGCCTGGGCCGGGGTAGGAGCTCCTACAATGAGCAGTTCTTC. Its translation is CASSLGRGRSSYNEQFF.

V and J are TRBV9 and TRBJ1-2; 7 bases fit TRBD1. Germline V gene lookup returns CDR1 SGDLS and CDR2 YYNGEE. CDR3 length equals 15 residues. After removal of 0 bases from V and 5 bases from J, the junction contained 7 bases not matched to a gene. In DNA form, the CDR3 reads TGTGCCAGCAGCGTAGTAGGACAGGTTCCTTATGGCTACACCTTC. Translating gives CASSVVGQVPYGYTF.

This chain joins TRBV7-8 and TRBJ2-3; perhaps TRBD2 as D (6 bases). This CDR3 is built from 15 residues. V shed 0 bases and J shed 5 bases, with 12 bases lying between them. The germline CDR1 and CDR2 sequences are SGHVS and FQNEAQ. The CDR3 DNA reads as TGTGCCAGCAGCTTAGCGCAAGGGCGGGGAGATACGCAGTATTTT. This translates into CASSLAQGRGDTQYF. Combining the CDR3 with reference TRBV7-8 and TRBJ2-3 gives the whole variable domain GAGVSQSPRYKVAKRGQDVALRCDPISGHVSLFWYQQALGQGPEFLTYFQNEAQLDKSGLPSDRFFAERPEGSVSTLKIQRTQQEDSAVYLCASSLAQGRGDTQYFGPGTRLTVL.

This clone came up once. The J gene is TRBJ2-3, the V gene TRBV5-1; 9 bases agree with TRBD1. The germline gives CDR1 SGHRS, CDR2 YFSETQ. With 6 bases clipped from V and 0 bases from J, the junction kept 5 bases outside the gene matches. The CDR3 runs to 15 residues. CDR3 in amino acids: CASTRTGVSTDTQYF. The DNA of the CDR3 is TGCGCCAGCACCCGGACAGGGGTTAGCACAGATACGCAGTATTTT.